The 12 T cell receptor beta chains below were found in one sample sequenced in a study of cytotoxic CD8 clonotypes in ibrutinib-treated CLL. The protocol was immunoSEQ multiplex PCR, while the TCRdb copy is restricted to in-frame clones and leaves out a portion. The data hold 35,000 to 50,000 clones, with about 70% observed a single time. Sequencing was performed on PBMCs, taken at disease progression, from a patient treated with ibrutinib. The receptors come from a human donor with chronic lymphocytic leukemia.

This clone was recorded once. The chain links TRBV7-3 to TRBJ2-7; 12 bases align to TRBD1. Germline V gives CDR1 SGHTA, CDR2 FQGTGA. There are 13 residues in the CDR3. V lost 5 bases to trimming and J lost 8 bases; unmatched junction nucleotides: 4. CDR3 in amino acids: CASSLGTGGKQYF. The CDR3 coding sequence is TGTGCCAGCAGCCTAGGGACAGGGGGCAAGCAGTACTTC. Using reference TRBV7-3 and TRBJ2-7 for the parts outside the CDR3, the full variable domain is GAGVSQTPSNKVTEKGKYVELRCDPISGHTALYWYRQSLGQGPEFLIYFQGTGAADDSGLPNDRFFAVRPEGSVSTLKIQRTERGDSAVYLCASSLGTGGKQYFGPGTRLTVT.

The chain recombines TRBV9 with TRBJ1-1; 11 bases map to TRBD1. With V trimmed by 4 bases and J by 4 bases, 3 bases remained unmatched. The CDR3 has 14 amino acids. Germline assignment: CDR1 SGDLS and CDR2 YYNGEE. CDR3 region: CASSLGTGGTEAFF. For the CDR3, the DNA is TGTGCCAGCAGCCTTGGGACAGGGGGCACTGAAGCTTTCTTT.

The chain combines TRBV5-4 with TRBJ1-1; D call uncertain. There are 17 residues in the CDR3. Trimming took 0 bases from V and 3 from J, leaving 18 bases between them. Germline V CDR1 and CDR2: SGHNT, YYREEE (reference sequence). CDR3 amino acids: CASSLGPLGGQDTEAFF. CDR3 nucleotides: TGTGCCAGCAGCTTGGGGCCCCTGGGTGGGCAGGACACTGAAGCTTTCTTT.

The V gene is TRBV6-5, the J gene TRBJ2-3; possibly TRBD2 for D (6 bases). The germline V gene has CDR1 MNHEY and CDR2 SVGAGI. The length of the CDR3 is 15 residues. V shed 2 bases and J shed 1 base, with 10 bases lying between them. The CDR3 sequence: CASSYRVAGTDTQYF. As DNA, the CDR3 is TGTGCCAGCAGTTACAGGGTAGCGGGCACAGATACGCAGTATTTT.

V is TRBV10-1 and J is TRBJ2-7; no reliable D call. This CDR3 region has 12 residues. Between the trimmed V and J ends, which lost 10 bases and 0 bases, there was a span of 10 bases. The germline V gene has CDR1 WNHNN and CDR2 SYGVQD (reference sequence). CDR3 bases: TGCGCCACAGGACGGAGCTCCTACGAGCAGTACTTC. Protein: CATGRSSYEQYF.

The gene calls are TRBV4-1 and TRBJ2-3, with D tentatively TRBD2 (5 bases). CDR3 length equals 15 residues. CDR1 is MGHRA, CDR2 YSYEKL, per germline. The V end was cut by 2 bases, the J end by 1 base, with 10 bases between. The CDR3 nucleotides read TGCGCCAGCAGCCAAACGGCGGAGGGCACAGATACGCAGTATTTT. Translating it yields CASSQTAEGTDTQYF.

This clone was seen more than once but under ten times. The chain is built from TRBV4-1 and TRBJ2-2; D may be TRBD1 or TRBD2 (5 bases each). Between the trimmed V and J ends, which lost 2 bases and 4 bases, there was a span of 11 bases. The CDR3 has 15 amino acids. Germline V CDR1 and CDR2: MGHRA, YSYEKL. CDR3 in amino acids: CASSQLGVGTGELFF. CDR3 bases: TGCGCCAGCAGCCAATTGGGGGTTGGCACCGGGGAGCTGTTTTTT.

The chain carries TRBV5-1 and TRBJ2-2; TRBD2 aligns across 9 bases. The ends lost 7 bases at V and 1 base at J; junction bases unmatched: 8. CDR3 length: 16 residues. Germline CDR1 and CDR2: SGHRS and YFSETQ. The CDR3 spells CASGDVAGVNTGELFF. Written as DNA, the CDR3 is TGCGCCAGCGGAGACGTAGCGGGGGTGAACACCGGGGAGCTGTTTTTT.

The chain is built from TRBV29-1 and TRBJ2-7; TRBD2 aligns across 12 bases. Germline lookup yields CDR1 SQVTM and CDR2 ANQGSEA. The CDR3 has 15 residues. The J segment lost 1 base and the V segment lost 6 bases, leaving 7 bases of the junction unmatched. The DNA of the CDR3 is TGCAGCGTGGGGGGGCTAGCGGGAGGGTCCTACGAGCAGTACTTC. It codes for CSVGGLAGGSYEQYF.

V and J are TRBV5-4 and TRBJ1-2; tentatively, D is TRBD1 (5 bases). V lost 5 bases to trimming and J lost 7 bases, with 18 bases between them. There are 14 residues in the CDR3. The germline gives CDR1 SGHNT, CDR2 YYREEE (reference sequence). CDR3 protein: CASRFTTGVGGYTF. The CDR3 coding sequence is TGTGCCAGCAGATTTACTACAGGTGTGGGTGGCTACACCTTC.

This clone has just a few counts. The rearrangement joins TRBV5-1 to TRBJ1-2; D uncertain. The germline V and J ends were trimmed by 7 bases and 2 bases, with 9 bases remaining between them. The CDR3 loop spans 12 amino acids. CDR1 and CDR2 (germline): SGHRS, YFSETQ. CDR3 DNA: TGCGCCAGCGGGGATCTAAACTATGGCTACACCTTC. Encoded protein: CASGDLNYGYTF.

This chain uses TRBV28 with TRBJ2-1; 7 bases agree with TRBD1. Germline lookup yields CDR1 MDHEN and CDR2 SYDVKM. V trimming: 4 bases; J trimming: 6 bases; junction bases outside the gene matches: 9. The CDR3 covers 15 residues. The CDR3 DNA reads TGTGCCAGCAGTTACTTCTCAACAGGGGTCAATGAGCAGTTCTTC. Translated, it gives CASSYFSTGVNEQFF.